This T cell receptor (beta chain) derives from a study of T cell responses to AZD1222 COVID-19 vaccine (dated by TCRdb to the early 2020s). In the study overall: A total of 233 trial participants underwent TCR sequencing, of whom 207 had received two doses of AZD1222 and roughly 26 had received two doses of the MenACWY control vaccine. Trial participants were enrolled by age into 18-55, 56-69 and 70-plus year subgroups, with about 150, 28 and 57 TCR-sequenced participants respectively.

The germline V gene specifies MDHEN as CDR1 and SYDVKM as CDR2. CDR3 length: 15 amino acids, cysteine to phenylalanine. Here the CDR3 DNA is all that survives: 45 bases in frame from base 1. V loses 7 bases at its end and J loses 3 bases; junction bases beyond the gene matches: 8. With respect to this clone: The specificity of this receptor is unknown. No quality values exist for individual bases; no much larger clone is one base distant.

Overall study outcomes, separate from this receptor: Nearly half of unique spike-specific TCRs reportedly recognized epitopes outside regions mutated in the B.1.351 and B.1.1.7 variants. Most participants were white British and females outnumbered males, and the authors suggested that clonal diversity may have been underestimated. Because no samples from the day 14 peak response were available, repertoires could be characterized only after the peak T cell response. In the small 56-69-year group, the increase in depth fell short of significance, most likely because of low power. Spike-specific TCR breadth and depth rose significantly after two AZD1222 doses compared with day 0 and with MenACWY recipients. Conclusions about previously exposed vaccinees were limited because only six AZD1222 recipients were SARS-CoV-2 seropositive at baseline. CD4 TCRs associated with the vaccine covered the entire spike protein, and the dominant responses were in regions 160-218 and 743-854.

The CDR3 regions of human TCRbeta chains were analyzed by immunosequencing. The study's processing was this. TCRs in the repertoires were matched against a reference library of SARS-CoV-2-specific TCRs that had been generated with the MIRA antigen-specificity platform. Breadth meant the fraction of unique TCRs that were SARS-CoV-2-associated, whereas depth meant the fraction of total T cells that were SARS-CoV-2-associated. Using the MIRA data, each spike-specific TCR was mapped to the spike region that the TCR reacts to and placed in a CD4 or CD8 class. Log10-transformed breadth and depth values were compared by one-way ANOVA with Sidak's multiple comparisons tests. Drawn from immuneACCESS, this table holds only the in-frame rearrangements with V and J called that TCRdb kept. Clones are partly lost; checked studies trace under half to an unresolved V gene and leave the rest unexplained. That table furnishes V, J and clone size, whereas the DNA furnished D and trimming. The sample table records 180,000 or so clones; around 90% of these occur just once. The biggest ten clones account for 1% to 1.5% of the sample.

Taken with the paper, the label for time point translates to: about 28 days (+/-7) after the second vaccine dose. Because spike-specific TCR depth and breadth did not differ between the two schedules, AZD1222 recipients who got a second dose at roughly 4 weeks were pooled with those who got a second dose at roughly 12 weeks. Vaccinee samples were obtained from the UK trials COV001 and COV002, which included a single-blind randomized controlled phase 2/3 trial of AZD1222 (ChAdOx1 nCoV-19) in healthy adults. Trial participant PBMC samples were collected at day 0 and day 28 after the second dose for TCRbeta chain sequencing.

This receptor chain uses TRBV28 and TRBJ2-7; TRBD1 matches 11 bases in the middle. The sequence derives from an adult who received the AZD1222 COVID-19 vaccine. This material consisted of peripheral blood, taken 28 days after the second AZD1222 dose. The CDR3 in this case is CASTFGQGAFYEQYF. The DNA sequence follows: TGTGCCAGCACCTTTGGACAGGGGGCTTTCTACGAGCAGTACTTC.